This T cell receptor beta chain was captured by sequencing in a study of blood T cell repertoires in COVID-19. On the study more broadly: Both acute and convalescent COVID-19 samples were obtained from the United States, Italy and Spain. In each case, the material was cDNA or gDNA derived from T cells, B-cell-depleted T cells, or PBMCs.

The CDR3 length is 17 residues. Germline CDR1 reads SGHTA; CDR2 reads FQGNSA. V shed 5 bases, J shed 0 bases, and the junction held 8 bases outside the gene matches. How the authors handled the data: Reference gene primers were amplified, and this amplification served to estimate nucleated cell counts. Generated by immunoSEQ multiplex PCR, the TCRdb table keeps only in-frame clones and is missing some. That table is the source of V, J and clone size, and D and trimming were worked out from the DNA. The profile covers about 43,000 clones, with approximately 86% appearing a single time and about 8.8% taken by the ten largest.

This rearrangement joins TRBV7-2 to TRBJ2-4; TRBD2 aligns across 9 bases. The receptor was isolated from a woman of 80 years or more with active COVID-19. The source material was peripheral blood. CDR3 in amino acids: CASSAQRGAQAKNIQYF. DNA of the CDR3: TGTGCCAGCAGCGCCCAGCGGGGGGCGCAAGCCAAAAACATTCAGTACTTC.